Reported below is one T cell receptor (beta chain). Its antigen is as yet unknown. TCRdb's copy holds only in-frame clones and misses some; the assay was immunoSEQ multiplex PCR. The sample holds roughly 120,000 clones; about 91% are singletons and the top ten take approximately 0.59%. The entry originates in a study of Tregs in tolerant kidney transplant recipients. General study points: The small number of patients limits these findings pending further validation.

CDR1 MNHEY and CDR2 SVGAGI come from the germline V gene. V trimming: 8 bases; J trimming: 6 bases; junction bases outside the gene matches: 13. This CDR3 region has 15 residues. The chain combines TRBV6-5 with TRBJ2-1; 7 nucleotides match TRBD1. The sample comprised CD4+ T cells from blood. This TCR derives from a human donor in good health. The CDR3 nucleotides are TGTGCCAGCCGCCGTCGGACAGGCCCATTCAATGAGCAGTTCTTC. This translates into CASRRRTGPFNEQFF.